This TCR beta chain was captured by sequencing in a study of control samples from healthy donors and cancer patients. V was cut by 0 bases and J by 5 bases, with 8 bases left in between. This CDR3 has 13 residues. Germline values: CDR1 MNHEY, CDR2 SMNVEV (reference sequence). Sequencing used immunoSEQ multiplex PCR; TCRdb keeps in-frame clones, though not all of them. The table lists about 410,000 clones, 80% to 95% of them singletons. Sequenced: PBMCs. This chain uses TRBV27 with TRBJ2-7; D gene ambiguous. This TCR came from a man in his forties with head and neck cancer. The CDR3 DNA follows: TGTGCCAGCAGTTTATCGGCCTGGGACGAGCAGTACTTC. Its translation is CASSLSAWDEQYF.